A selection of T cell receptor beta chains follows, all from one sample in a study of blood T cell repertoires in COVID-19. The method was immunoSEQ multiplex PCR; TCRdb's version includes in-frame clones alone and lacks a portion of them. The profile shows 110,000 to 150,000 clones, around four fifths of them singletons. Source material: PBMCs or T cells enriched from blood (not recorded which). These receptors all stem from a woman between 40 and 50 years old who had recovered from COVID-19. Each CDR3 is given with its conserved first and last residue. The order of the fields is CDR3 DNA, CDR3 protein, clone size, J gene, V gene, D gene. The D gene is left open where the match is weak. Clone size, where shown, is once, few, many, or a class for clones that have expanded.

TGCAGCGTTCTAACAACAGAGAATAATGAAAAACTGTTTTTT | CSVLTTENNEKLFF | few | TRBJ1-4 | TRBV29-1 | .
TGTGCCAGCAGCCCTCCTAGCGGGGCTAGCACAGATACGCAGTATTTT | CASSPPSGASTDTQYF | . | TRBJ2-3 | TRBV5-5 | TRBD2
TGTGCCAGCAGCCCCACTAGCGGAATCACAGATACGCAGTATTTT | CASSPTSGITDTQYF | once | TRBJ2-3 | TRBV9 | TRBD2
TGCAGTGCTAGTATCCAGGGGGCGGGCTACACCTTC | CSASIQGAGYTF | . | TRBJ1-2 | TRBV20-1 | TRBD1
TGTGCCAGCAGTTTATCCTCGGGGACTGAAGCTTTCTTT | CASSLSSGTEAFF | . | TRBJ1-1 | TRBV12-3/TRBV12-4 | .
TGCGCCAGCAGTGGGAGCCGGGAGGGACGGGAGACCCAGTACTTC | CASSGSREGRETQYF | . | TRBJ2-5 | TRBV10-1 | TRBD2
TGTGCCAGCAGTGAAGGGGGCAGCCGAGAGACCCAGTACTTC | CASSEGGSRETQYF | . | TRBJ2-5 | TRBV2 | .
TGCGCCAGCAGCTACAGGGATCCAACGGAGGCGAACTACGAGCAGTACTTC | CASSYRDPTEANYEQYF | . | TRBJ2-7 | TRBV4-1 | .
TGTGCCAGCAGTCCCGGGACTACGTTTACAGATACGCAGTATTTT | CASSPGTTFTDTQYF | . | TRBJ2-3 | TRBV27 | TRBD2
TGTGCCAGCAGCCAAGATCGTAGCCAGCCCCAGCATTTT | CASSQDRSQPQHF | . | TRBJ1-5 | TRBV3-1/TRBV3-2 | .
TGTGCCAGCAGTTCTCTCCGAGGACAGGGGGTCGAGCAGTTCTTC | CASSSLRGQGVEQFF | . | TRBJ2-1 | TRBV27 | TRBD1
TGTGCCACCAGCAGAGATCGGGGGAACACTGAAGCTTTCTTT | CATSRDRGNTEAFF | . | TRBJ1-1 | TRBV15 | .
TGTGCCAGCAGTTTAAGGGGGGGCCCGAACACCGGGGAGCTGTTTTTT | CASSLRGGPNTGELFF | . | TRBJ2-2 | TRBV28 | .
TGTGCCAGCAGCTTAGGAGCCGATCCTAACTATGGCTACACCTTC | CASSLGADPNYGYTF | once | TRBJ1-2 | TRBV7-9 | .
TGTGCCAGCAGTTATGGACAGGGAACCCTCGCTAACTATGGCTACACCTTC | CASSYGQGTLANYGYTF | . | TRBJ1-2 | TRBV27 | TRBD1
TGTGCCGCTGGGGCGGTTAACTCCTACGAGCAGTACTTC | CAAGAVNSYEQYF | . | TRBJ2-7 | TRBV28 | .
TGTGCCAGCAGCCCGGGACTAGCGAGAACCGGGGAGCTGTTTTTT | CASSPGLARTGELFF | . | TRBJ2-2 | TRBV14 | TRBD2
TGTGCCAGCAGCCAAATACTAGCGGGAGGTCCCGGGGAGCTGTTTTTT | CASSQILAGGPGELFF | . | TRBJ2-2 | TRBV3-1/TRBV3-2 | TRBD2
TGTGCCAGCAGCTTAATTTCCGGGACAGCCACTAACTATGGCTACACCTTC | CASSLISGTATNYGYTF | . | TRBJ1-2 | TRBV7-8 | TRBD1
TGTGCCAGCAGTGAAGCGGGGACAGCCCACTTC | CASSEAGTAHF | . | TRBJ2-7 | TRBV6-1 | TRBD1
TGTGCCAGCAGTTTATCTCTAGCGCGGTCCTACAATGAGCAGTTCTTC | CASSLSLARSYNEQFF | . | TRBJ2-1 | TRBV27 | .
TGTGCCAGTAGTACCACAGGGGGCGAGAATGGCTACACCTTC | CASSTTGGENGYTF | . | TRBJ1-2 | TRBV19 | TRBD1
TGTGCCAGCAGTTTTGTAGGGGCCACGATCTACGAGCAGTACTTC | CASSFVGATIYEQYF | . | TRBJ2-7 | TRBV27 | .
TGTGCCAGCAGTGAAGTACGACTAGCTGAGTTCTTC | CASSEVRLAEFF | once | TRBJ2-1 | TRBV6-1 | TRBD2
TGTGCCAGCAGCGTAGGAGAAGGAGGCGACTATGGCTACACCTTC | CASSVGEGGDYGYTF | . | TRBJ1-2 | TRBV9 | .